The 6 T cell receptor beta chains reported below all come from one sample, sequenced in a study of shared clonotypes between healthy human individuals. Measured with immunoSEQ multiplex PCR; TCRdb has only the in-frame clones, and not every one. The top ten hold 0.95% to 1.5% of the sample, which has about 2 million clones, around 96% seen once. Naive CD8 cells lacked CD45RO, underwent positive selection for CCR7 and left out terminally differentiated effector memory CD45RA+ cells. The sequencing input was naive CD8+ T cells sorted from blood. All receptors derive from a man aged 18 to 29 in good health.

The chain couples TRBV28 to TRBJ1-2, with unresolved D. The V end was cut by 2 bases, the J end by 5 bases, with 6 bases between. This CDR3 has 12 residues. The germline gives CDR1 MDHEN, CDR2 SYDVKM. CDR3 nucleotides: TGTGCCAGCAGTTTAAGGAAATATGGCTACACCTTC. Translated: CASSLRKYGYTF.

This clone was seen just once. The identical CDR3 is also encoded by other nucleotide sequences in the sample. The rearrangement links TRBV27 to TRBJ2-1; TRBD2 agrees at 8 bases. Per germline, CDR1 MNHEY and CDR2 SMNVEV (reference sequence). This CDR3 is 14 amino acids long. V lost 4 bases to trimming and J lost 3 bases; unmatched junction nucleotides: 2. The CDR3 coding sequence is TGTGCCAGCAGTTCCAGCGGGGGCTACAATGAGCAGTTCTTC. This gives the protein CASSSSGGYNEQFF.

V gene TRBV5-1 combines with J gene TRBJ2-5; D not certain. V shed 0 bases and J shed 5 bases, with 14 bases lying between them. CDR3 length equals 15 residues. Germline CDR1 and CDR2: SGHRS and YFSETQ. CDR3 DNA sequence: TGCGCCAGCAGCTTGGAATCGGCTGGGTTCGAGACCCAGTACTTC. Its protein product is CASSLESAGFETQYF.

This sequence joins TRBV11-2 and TRBJ1-1; D is undetermined. The CDR3 sequence is 10 residues long. The germline V gene has CDR1 SGHAT and CDR2 FQNNGV. The germline V and J ends were trimmed by 1 base and 6 bases, with 0 bases remaining between them. The DNA of the CDR3 is TGTGCCAGCAGCTTAGCTGAAGCTTTCTTT. Protein: CASSLAEAFF. Full variable domain (rest looked up from reference TRBV11-2 and TRBJ1-1): EAGVAQSPRYKIIEKRQSVAFWCNPISGHATLYWYQQILGQGPKLLIQFQNNGVVDDSQLPKDRFSAERLKGVDSTLKIQPAKLEDSAVYLCASSLAEAFFGQGTRLTVV.

The V and J genes are TRBV15 and TRBJ2-7, with 7 nucleotides matching TRBD2. V gave up 8 bases and J gave up 2 bases; unmatched junction bases: 6. CDR3 length equals 13 residues. Germline V gives CDR1 LNHNV, CDR2 YYDKDF (reference sequence). Written as DNA, the CDR3 is TGTGCCACCTCCATGGGAGGGGCCTACGAGCAGTACTTC. Translated, it gives CATSMGGAYEQYF.

This sequence joins TRBV19 and TRBJ2-1; TRBD2 agrees at 8 bases. Germline V gene data show CDR1 as LNHDA and CDR2 as SQIVND (reference sequence). The length of the CDR3 is 15 residues. J was trimmed by 9 bases and V by 1 base; bases with no gene match: 8. CDR3 nucleotide sequence: TGTGCCAGTAGTATAGTCACGGGAGGGCCAAGTGAGCAGTTCTTC. This codes for CASSIVTGGPSEQFF.